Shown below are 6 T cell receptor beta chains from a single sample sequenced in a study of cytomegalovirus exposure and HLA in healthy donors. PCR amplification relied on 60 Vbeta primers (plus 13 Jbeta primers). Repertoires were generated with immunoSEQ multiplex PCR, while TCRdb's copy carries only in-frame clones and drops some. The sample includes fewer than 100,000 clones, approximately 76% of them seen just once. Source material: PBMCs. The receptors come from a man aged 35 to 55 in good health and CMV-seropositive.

The CDR3 DNA reads TGTGCCAGCTCCGTCTTTTCCTCAGGGGGCGGCACAGATACGCAGTATTTT. Translation: CASSVFSSGGGTDTQYF. The J gene is TRBJ2-3, the V gene TRBV18, with 8 bases aligning to TRBD1. The V gene end was trimmed by 6 bases and the J gene end by 1 base; junction bases not matched to a gene: 12. Germline V gene sequence: CDR1 KGHSH, CDR2 LQKENI. This CDR3 is 17 amino acids long. Full variable domain (rest looked up from reference TRBV18 and TRBJ2-3): NAGVMQNPRHLVRRRGQEARLRCSPMKGHSHVYWYRQLPEEGLKFMVYLQKENIIDESGMPKERFSAEFPKEGPSILRIQQVVRGDSAAYFCASSVFSSGGGTDTQYFGPGTRLTVL.

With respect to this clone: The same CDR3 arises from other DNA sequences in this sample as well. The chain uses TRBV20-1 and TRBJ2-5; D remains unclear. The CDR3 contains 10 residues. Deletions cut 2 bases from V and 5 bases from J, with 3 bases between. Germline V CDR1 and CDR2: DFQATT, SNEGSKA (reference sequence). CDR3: CSARRETQYF. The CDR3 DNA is TGCAGTGCTAGACGGGAGACCCAGTACTTC.

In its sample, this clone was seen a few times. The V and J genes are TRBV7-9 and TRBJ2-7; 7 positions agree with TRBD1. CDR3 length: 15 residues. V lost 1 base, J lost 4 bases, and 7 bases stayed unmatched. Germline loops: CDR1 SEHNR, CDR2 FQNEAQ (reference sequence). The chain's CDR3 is CASSLVPGGEYEQYF. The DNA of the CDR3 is TGTGCCAGCAGCTTAGTGCCAGGGGGAGAATACGAGCAGTACTTC. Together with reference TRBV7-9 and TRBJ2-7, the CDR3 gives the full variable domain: DTGVSQNPRHKITKRGQNVTFRCDPISEHNRLYWYRQTLGQGPEFLTYFQNEAQLEKSRLLSDRFSAERPKGSFSTLEIQRTEQGDSAMYLCASSLVPGGEYEQYFGPGTRLTVT.

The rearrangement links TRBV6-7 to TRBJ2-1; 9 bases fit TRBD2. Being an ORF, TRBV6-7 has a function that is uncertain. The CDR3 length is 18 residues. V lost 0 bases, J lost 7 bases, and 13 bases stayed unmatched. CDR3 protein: CASSYSGEGREGRNEQFF. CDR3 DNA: TGTGCCAGCAGTTACTCGGGAGAAGGGCGGGAGGGTAGGAATGAGCAGTTCTTC.

CDR3 in amino acids: CASSFPQGVGTNEKLFF. CDR3 sequence (DNA): TGTGCCAGCAGCTTTCCACAGGGAGTGGGAACTAATGAAAAACTGTTTTTT. The V gene is TRBV7-8, the J gene TRBJ1-4, with D tentatively TRBD1 (6 bases). This CDR3 contains 17 residues. CDR1 is SGHVS and CDR2 is FQNEAQ in the germline V gene. Trimming pared 3 bases from V and 1 base from J, leaving 15 bases between. The variable domain in full, with the rest retrieved from reference TRBV7-8 and TRBJ1-4, is GAGVSQSPRYKVAKRGQDVALRCDPISGHVSLFWYQQALGQGPEFLTYFQNEAQLDKSGLPSDRFFAERPEGSVSTLKIQRTQQEDSAVYLCASSFPQGVGTNEKLFFGSGTQLSVL.

The CDR3 region is CASSGTGTGNYGYTF. In DNA form, the CDR3 reads TGTGCCAGCAGTGGGACCGGGACAGGAAACTATGGCTACACCTTC. This chain joins TRBV28 and TRBJ1-2; TRBD1 agrees at 8 bases. J lost 2 bases, V lost 5 bases, and 7 bases had no gene match. CDR3 length: 15 amino acids. Germline V gene data show CDR1 as MDHEN and CDR2 as SYDVKM.